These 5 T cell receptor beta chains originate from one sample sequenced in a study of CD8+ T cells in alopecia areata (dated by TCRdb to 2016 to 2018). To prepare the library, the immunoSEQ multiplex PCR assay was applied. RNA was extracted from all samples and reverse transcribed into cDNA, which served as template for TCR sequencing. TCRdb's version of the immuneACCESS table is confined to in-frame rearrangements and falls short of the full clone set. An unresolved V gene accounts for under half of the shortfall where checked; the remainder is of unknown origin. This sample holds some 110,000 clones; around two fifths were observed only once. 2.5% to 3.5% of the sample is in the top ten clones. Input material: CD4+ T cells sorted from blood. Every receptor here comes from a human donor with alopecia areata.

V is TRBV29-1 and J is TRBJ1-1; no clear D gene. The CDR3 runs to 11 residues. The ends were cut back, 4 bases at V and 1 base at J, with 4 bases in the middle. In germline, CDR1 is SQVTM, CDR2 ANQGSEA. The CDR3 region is CSVVKNTEAFF. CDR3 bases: TGCAGCGTTGTAAAGAACACTGAAGCTTTCTTT.

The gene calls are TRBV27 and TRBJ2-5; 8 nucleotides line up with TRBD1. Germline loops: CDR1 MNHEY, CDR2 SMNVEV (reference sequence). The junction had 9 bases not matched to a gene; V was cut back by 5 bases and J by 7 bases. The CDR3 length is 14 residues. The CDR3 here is CASSPTGQGGTQYF. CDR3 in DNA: TGTGCCAGCAGTCCCACAGGACAGGGTGGGACCCAGTACTTC.

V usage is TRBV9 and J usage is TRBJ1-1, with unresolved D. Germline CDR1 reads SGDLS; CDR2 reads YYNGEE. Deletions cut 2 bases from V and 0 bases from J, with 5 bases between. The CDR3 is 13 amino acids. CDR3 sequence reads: CASSVMMNTEAFF. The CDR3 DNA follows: TGTGCCAGCAGCGTGATGATGAACACTGAAGCTTTCTTT.

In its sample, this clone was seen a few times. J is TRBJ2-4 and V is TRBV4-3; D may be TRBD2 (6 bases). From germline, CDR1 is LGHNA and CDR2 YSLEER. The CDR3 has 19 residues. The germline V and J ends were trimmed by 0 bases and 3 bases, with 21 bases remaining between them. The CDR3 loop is CASSQDSPGGSGVKNIQYF. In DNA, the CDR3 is TGCGCCAGCAGCCAAGATTCGCCCGGAGGATCGGGGGTCAAAAACATTCAGTACTTC.

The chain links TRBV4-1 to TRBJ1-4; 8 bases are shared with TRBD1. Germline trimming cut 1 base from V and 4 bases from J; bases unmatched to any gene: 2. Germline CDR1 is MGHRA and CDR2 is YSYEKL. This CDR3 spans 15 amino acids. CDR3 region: CASSQVDRDNEKLFF. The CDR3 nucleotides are TGCGCCAGCAGCCAAGTGGACAGGGATAATGAAAAACTGTTTTTT.